This T cell receptor (beta chain) was sequenced in a study of T cells after yellow fever vaccination. This clonotype occurred a few times. Antigen unknown. General study points: Weaker, the secondary response peaked sooner, at day 5 versus 15.

The authors made TCR cDNA by 5'RACE template switching, adding a universal primer site and UMIs. TCRdb itself ran the 5' RACE reads through MiXCR, one entry per CDR3 protein. Among about 50,000 distinct CDR3 sequences, roughly 7.4% were seen once, and the ten largest hold around 28%. The clonotype originates from a man aged 18-30 years who received the YFV17D yellow fever vaccine. The input for sequencing was CD8+ T cells sorted from PBMCs, taken less than 16 days after the first yellow fever vaccination.

The CDR3 here is CASSLAVGDKYNEQFF. DNA for the CDR3: TGTGCCAGCAGCTTAGCTGTGGGTGACAAATACAATGAGCAGTTCTTC. This rearrangement joins TRBV7-7 to TRBJ2-1; no firm D call. The CDR3 covers 16 residues. The V end was cut by 0 bases, the J end by 4 bases, with 13 bases between. Germline V gene data show CDR1 as SSHAT and CDR2 as FNYEAQ (reference sequence).